Listed here are 11 T cell receptor beta chains from one sample, sequenced in a study of blood T cells in healthy people across ages. Together with a sample-barcoded 5' primer, a J-beta primer mix was included in a second PCR lasting 7 to 11 cycles. MiXCR was run by TCRdb on the 5' RACE reads, yielding one entry per CDR3 protein. The sample holds about a million distinct CDR3 sequences; more than 30% are singletons and the top ten take around 14%. What was sequenced was blood. The origin of the receptors is a young man in good health.

The genes are TRBV4-3 and TRBJ2-3; a possible D gene is TRBD2 (5 bases). The germline V gene has CDR1 LGHNA and CDR2 YSLEER. This CDR3 is built from 16 residues. V lost 0 bases and J 0 bases, leaving 10 bases between the germline ends. The CDR3 loop reads CASSQEAGESTDTQYF. The CDR3 DNA follows: TGCGCCAGCAGCCAAGAGGCCGGGGAGAGCACAGATACGCAGTATTTT.

This clonotype was seen at least ten times. The chain couples TRBV7-2 to TRBJ1-2; D is unclear. Per germline, CDR1 SGHTA and CDR2 FQGNSA. This CDR3 has 13 residues. Between the trimmed V and J ends, which lost 5 bases and 0 bases, there was a span of 7 bases. CDR3 amino acids: CASSQIANYGYTF. The CDR3 DNA follows: TGTGCCAGCAGCCAGATAGCTAACTATGGCTACACCTTC.

The rearrangement uses TRBV2 and TRBJ2-1; D is unclear. The CDR3 contains 13 residues. CDR1 is SNHLY and CDR2 is FYNNEI in the germline V gene. Trimming took 4 bases from V and 4 from J, leaving 8 bases between them. The CDR3 is CASSGTPYNEQFF. The CDR3 DNA follows: TGTGCCAGCAGTGGGACGCCTTACAATGAGCAGTTCTTC.

The chain carries TRBV2 and TRBJ1-1; the D gene is possibly TRBD1 (6 bases). The CDR3 totals 13 residues. With 6 bases removed from V and 6 bases from J, the gap between germline ends came to 14 bases. Germline CDR1 and CDR2: SNHLY and FYNNEI. The CDR3 region has the DNA TGTGCCAGCAGCCCCTCGGGGGCCCCTGAAGCTTTCTTT. As protein: CASSPSGAPEAFF.

The gene calls are TRBV7-9 and TRBJ1-1; TRBD1 might be the D (6 bases). The germline V gene encodes CDR1 SEHNR and CDR2 FQNEAQ (reference sequence). V gave up 8 bases and J gave up 7 bases, with 17 bases separating them. The CDR3 covers 13 residues. Here the CDR3 DNA reads TGTGCCAGCCGAGCGGGACAACGTTATGAAGCTTTCTTT. Translating gives CASRAGQRYEAFF. Based on the CDR3 plus reference TRBV7-9 and TRBJ1-1, the full variable domain is DTGVSQNPRHKITKRGQNVTFRCDPISEHNRLYWYRQTLGQGPEFLTYFQNEAQLEKSRLLSDRFSAERPKGSFSTLEIQRTEQGDSAMYLCASRAGQRYEAFFGQGTRLTVV.

The chain couples TRBV30 to TRBJ2-2; unclear D gene. The CDR3 spans 14 residues. Germline loops: CDR1 GTSNPN, CDR2 SVGIG (reference sequence). Trimming stripped 4 bases from V and 0 bases from J, with 9 bases between. CDR3 in DNA: TGTGCCTGGAAGGCAGGTTCGAACACCGGGGAGCTGTTTTTT. Translation: CAWKAGSNTGELFF. Together with reference TRBV30 and TRBJ2-2, the CDR3 gives the full variable domain: SQTIHQWPATLVQPVGSPLSLECTVEGTSNPNLYWYRQAAGRGLQLLFYSVGIGQISSEVPQNLSASRPQDRQFILSSKKLLLSDSGFYLCAWKAGSNTGELFFGEGSRLTVL.

The rearrangement uses TRBV3-1 and TRBJ1-2; 8 bases line up with TRBD1. Trimming cost V 1 base and J 8 bases; bases outside gene matches: 6. The CDR3 has 14 residues. From germline, CDR1 is LGHDT and CDR2 YNNKEL (reference sequence). The CDR3 coding sequence is TGTGCCAGCAGCCAAGTCGGCAGGGGGCCCGGCTACACCTTC. Encoded protein: CASSQVGRGPGYTF.

The chain is built from TRBV7-9 and TRBJ2-2; D is uncertain. Trimming removed 7 bases from V and 1 base from J, with 7 bases in between. CDR1 SEHNR and CDR2 FQNEAQ come from the germline V gene (reference sequence). The CDR3 contains 13 residues. CDR3 bases: TGTGCCAGCACAAGCAAGAACACCGGGGAGCTGTTTTTT. Translated, it gives CASTSKNTGELFF. Combining the CDR3 with reference TRBV7-9 and TRBJ2-2 gives the whole variable domain DTGVSQNPRHKITKRGQNVTFRCDPISEHNRLYWYRQTLGQGPEFLTYFQNEAQLEKSRLLSDRFSAERPKGSFSTLEIQRTEQGDSAMYLCASTSKNTGELFFGEGSRLTVL.

The rearrangement joins TRBV25-1 to TRBJ1-2, with a weak D call TRBD1 (5 bases). V was cut by 2 bases and J by 2 bases, with 9 bases left in between. Germline values: CDR1 MGHDK, CDR2 SYGVNS. The CDR3 sequence is 14 residues long. The DNA of the CDR3 is TGTGCCAGCAGTGAAACAGGAAGAAACTATGGCTACACCTTC. Encoded protein: CASSETGRNYGYTF.

There are a few counts of this clonotype. The chain carries TRBV6-1 and TRBJ2-5; 8 nucleotides agree with TRBD1. This CDR3 is 15 amino acids long. The germline V gene encodes CDR1 MNHNS and CDR2 SASEGT. The ends lost 2 bases at V and 3 bases at J; junction bases unmatched: 5. The CDR3 DNA is TGTGCCAGCAGTGAATTAGGGACAGGTAAAGAGACCCAGTACTTC. Translating it yields CASSELGTGKETQYF.

The chain recombines TRBV3-1 with TRBJ1-5; D ambiguous. CDR1 LGHDT and CDR2 YNNKEL come from the germline V gene (reference sequence). V was clipped by 0 bases and J by 3 bases, with 9 bases between them. The CDR3 sequence is 15 residues long. The CDR3 reads CASSQEGGNNQPQHF. Here the CDR3 DNA reads TGTGCCAGCAGCCAAGAGGGAGGGAACAATCAGCCCCAGCATTTT.